The rows below give T cell receptor beta chains drawn from one sample of a study of early T cells in non-severe SARS-CoV-2 infection. From the 5' RACE reads, TCRdb called clonotypes with MiXCR, one entry per CDR3 protein. The table lists fewer than 60,000 distinct CDR3 sequences, roughly 11% of them singletons, with around 13% in the top ten. Specimen: whole blood. Receptors were obtained from an adult who was a healthcare worker with PCR-confirmed SARS-CoV-2 infection or an uninfected control (not recorded which). Both conserved end residues are part of each CDR3. D genes are given only for firm matches. Clone size is given for some rows only: seen once, a few or many times, or a class if the clone is expanded.

D: TRBD1
size: few
J: TRBJ1-1
V: TRBV20-1
CDR3: CSALDRQTTEAFF
DNA: TGCAGTGCACTGGACAGGCAGACCACTGAAGCTTTCTTT

D: .
size: many
J: TRBJ1-4
V: TRBV18
CDR3: CASSLERSEKLFF
DNA: TGTGCCAGCTCACTGGAAAGAAGTGAAAAACTGTTTTTT

D: TRBD2
size: few
J: TRBJ2-7
V: TRBV4-2
CDR3: CASSQARGRESYEQYF
DNA: TGTGCCAGCAGCCAGGCACGAGGGCGGGAGAGCTACGAGCAGTACTTC

D: .
size: few
J: TRBJ2-2
V: TRBV28
CDR3: CASTGIGPTGELFF
DNA: TGTGCCAGTACAGGGATTGGACCTACCGGGGAGCTGTTTTTT

D: .
size: .
J: TRBJ2-7
V: TRBV29-1
CDR3: CSVVRSSYEQYF
DNA: TGCAGCGTTGTCAGGAGCTCCTACGAGCAGTACTTC

D: .
size: .
J: TRBJ2-7
V: TRBV6-2/TRBV6-3
CDR3: CASSYSTTYEQYF
DNA: TGTGCCAGCAGTTACTCGACTACCTACGAGCAGTACTTC

D: .
size: .
J: TRBJ1-6
V: TRBV11-1
CDR3: CASSLGDSYNSPLHF
DNA: TGTGCCAGCAGCCTCGGGGACTCCTATAATTCACCCCTCCACTTT

D: .
size: .
J: TRBJ1-5
V: TRBV4-2
CDR3: CASSPSVQDNQPQHF
DNA: TGTGCCAGCAGCCCCTCGGTGCAGGACAATCAGCCCCAGCATTTT

D: .
size: many
J: TRBJ2-1
V: TRBV4-2
CDR3: CASSQEGLPGNEQFF
DNA: TGTGCCAGCAGCCAAGAAGGACTCCCGGGGAATGAGCAGTTCTTC

D: .
size: .
J: TRBJ2-1
V: TRBV7-9
CDR3: CASSLDGGLYNEQFF
DNA: TGTGCCAGCAGCTTAGATGGAGGCCTCTACAATGAGCAGTTCTTC

D: TRBD2
size: few
J: TRBJ2-4
V: TRBV19
CDR3: CASSLAGVLNIQYF
DNA: TGTGCCAGTAGTTTAGCGGGAGTCTTGAACATTCAGTACTTC

D: TRBD1
size: many
J: TRBJ2-3
V: TRBV27
CDR3: CASSPGTGPPDTQYF
DNA: TGTGCCAGCAGTCCAGGGACAGGTCCCCCAGATACGCAGTATTTT

D: TRBD2
size: .
J: TRBJ2-1
V: TRBV4-2
CDR3: CASSLESAGGGDEQFF
DNA: TGTGCCAGCAGCCTCGAGTCAGCGGGGGGCGGGGATGAGCAGTTCTTC

D: .
size: .
J: TRBJ2-1
V: TRBV7-8
CDR3: CASSRNTGKGGPRFF
DNA: TGTGCCAGCAGCCGAAACACCGGGAAGGGTGGCCCGCGGTTCTTC

D: TRBD1
size: many
J: TRBJ2-5
V: TRBV15
CDR3: CATSRGGGAGGLKTQYF
DNA: TGTGCCACCAGCAGAGGAGGGGGAGCAGGGGGCCTTAAGACCCAGTACTTC

D: .
size: many
J: TRBJ2-7
V: TRBV6-2/TRBV6-3
CDR3: CASSYSRPEQYF
DNA: TGTGCCAGCAGTTACTCGAGGCCCGAGCAGTACTTC

D: .
size: many
J: TRBJ1-1
V: TRBV27
CDR3: CASSLPGSAEAFF
DNA: TGTGCCAGCAGTTTACCCGGGAGCGCTGAAGCTTTCTTT

D: TRBD2
size: .
J: TRBJ2-1
V: TRBV6-2/TRBV6-3
CDR3: CASSYSSGRGGQFF
DNA: TGTGCCAGCAGTTACTCGAGCGGGAGGGGAGGACAGTTCTTC

D: .
size: few
J: TRBJ2-1
V: TRBV29-1
CDR3: CSVSVGRGEQFF
DNA: TGCAGCGTTTCAGTGGGGCGGGGTGAGCAGTTCTTC

D: TRBD1
size: many
J: TRBJ1-3
V: TRBV6-6
CDR3: CASSPGQGIGTIYF
DNA: TGTGCCAGCAGTCCGGGACAGGGAATAGGCACCATATATTTT

D: .
size: .
J: TRBJ2-1
V: TRBV6-1
CDR3: CASSEVAPEQFF
DNA: TGTGCCAGCAGTGAGGTAGCGCCTGAGCAGTTCTTC

D: .
size: .
J: TRBJ1-2
V: TRBV29-1
CDR3: CSAEAGGYGYTF
DNA: TGCAGCGCAGAGGCGGGGGGCTATGGCTACACCTTC

D: .
size: few
J: TRBJ1-5
V: TRBV20-1
CDR3: CSARPVGGNQPQHF
DNA: TGCAGTGCTAGACCAGTCGGAGGCAATCAGCCCCAGCATTTT

D: TRBD1
size: many
J: TRBJ2-2
V: TRBV11-2
CDR3: CASSSGTGYTGELFF
DNA: TGTGCCAGCAGCTCAGGGACAGGCTACACCGGGGAGCTGTTTTTT

D: TRBD2
size: many
J: TRBJ2-3
V: TRBV20-1
CDR3: CSATRGAGSTDTQYF
DNA: TGCAGTGCTACCCGGGGAGCGGGGAGCACAGATACGCAGTATTTT

D: TRBD1
size: many
J: TRBJ1-1
V: TRBV28
CDR3: CAVRGTGGAFF
DNA: TGTGCCGTTCGGGGGACAGGGGGGGCTTTCTTT

D: TRBD2
size: .
J: TRBJ2-5
V: TRBV2
CDR3: CASTGGAPETQYF
DNA: TGTGCCAGCACCGGGGGGGCCCCAGAGACCCAGTACTTC

D: .
size: .
J: TRBJ1-1
V: TRBV7-9
CDR3: CASSFSVRQGGGMNTEAFF
DNA: TGTGCCAGCAGCTTTTCCGTTCGGCAGGGCGGAGGGATGAACACTGAAGCTTTCTTT